The clone carrying this T cell receptor (beta chain) was counted many times. MiXCR was run by TCRdb on the 5' RACE reads, yielding one entry per CDR3 protein. The profile shows tens of thousands of distinct CDR3 sequences, 3.5% to 5% of them singletons. This sample is drawn from a study of early T cells in non-severe SARS-CoV-2 infection. Per germline, CDR1 WSHSY and CDR2 SAAADI. Trimming stripped 5 bases from V and 10 bases from J, with 15 bases between. The CDR3 is 13 residues long. This receptor was identified in an adult who was a healthcare worker with PCR-confirmed SARS-CoV-2 infection or an uninfected control (not recorded which). Specimen: whole blood. The chain combines TRBV10-2 with TRBJ2-1, with D perhaps matching TRBD2 (6 bases). The CDR3 nucleotides read TGCGCCAGCAGTCTAGCGTTCCCACGCGAGCAGTTCTTC. Its translation is CASSLAFPREQFF.